These 26 T cell receptor beta chains share one sample of origin, sequenced in a study of spatial heterogeneity in lung cancer. Sample time point: sample taken at primary tumor resection. TCRdb processed the 5' RACE reads anew with MiXCR; each CDR3 protein has one entry. The repertoire holds around 92,000 distinct CDR3 sequences, with about an eighth as singletons. The starting material was PBMCs, obtained at surgery. The receptors here all came from a male donor with early-stage non-small cell lung cancer.

This clonotype was detected a few times. V usage is TRBV7-8 and J usage is TRBJ1-5; D uncertain. The V and J ends lost 0 bases and 1 base respectively, with 7 bases between them. This CDR3 comprises 15 residues. Germline CDR1 SGHVS, CDR2 FQNEAQ. DNA of the CDR3: TGTGCCAGCAGCTTAGCAGGTCAGAGCAATCAGCCCCAGCATTTT. Translated: CASSLAGQSNQPQHF.

This clonotype was observed many times. This chain uses TRBV14 with TRBJ2-7, with 9 bases identical to TRBD2. CDR3 length equals 14 residues. The germline CDR1 and CDR2 sequences are SGHDN and FVKESK. V shed 6 bases, J shed 2 bases, and the junction held 5 bases outside the gene matches. CDR3 sequence (DNA): TGTGCCAGCAGTGAGACTAGCGGCACCTACGAGCAGTACTTC. Its translation: CASSETSGTYEQYF.

This chain joins TRBV6-1 and TRBJ2-2; a weak D match, TRBD1 (7 bases). V lost 6 bases and J lost 1, with 18 bases in between. The germline CDR1 and CDR2 sequences are MNHNS and SASEGT. CDR3 length equals 17 residues. CDR3 DNA: TGTGCCAGCAGATTAGGGCGGGACAGATTGAACACCGGGGAGCTGTTTTTT. It encodes CASRLGRDRLNTGELFF.

There are a few counts of this clonotype. V is TRBV7-9 and J is TRBJ2-3; no clear D. With 0 bases removed from V and 3 bases from J, the gap between germline ends came to 10 bases. The CDR3 consists of 15 residues. The germline CDR1 and CDR2 sequences are SEHNR and FQNEAQ (reference sequence). CDR3 coding DNA: TGTGCCAGCAGCTTAGCGGCCGGATTAACAGATACGCAGTATTTT. Amino acid sequence: CASSLAAGLTDTQYF.

The rearrangement joins TRBV12-3 or TRBV12-4 to TRBJ1-6; 11 positions agree with TRBD1. After removal of 5 bases from V and 10 bases from J, the junction contained 7 bases not matched to a gene. The CDR3 loop spans 15 amino acids. This CDR3 is CASSTGTGGSSPLHF. Written as DNA, the CDR3 is TGTGCCAGCAGTACCGGGACAGGGGGATCCTCACCCCTCCACTTT.

This sequence joins TRBV4-3 and TRBJ2-1; TRBD2 aligns across 10 bases. Looked up from germline, CDR1 is LGHNA and CDR2 is YSLEER. Unmatched junction bases numbered 7, after V lost 4 bases and J lost 1 base. The length of the CDR3 is 17 residues. The CDR3 spells CASSRKAGGPSYNEQFF. CDR3 sequence (DNA): TGCGCCAGCAGCCGAAAAGCGGGAGGGCCTTCCTACAATGAGCAGTTCTTC.

V is TRBV3-1 and J is TRBJ2-7; a possible D gene is TRBD2 (6 bases). Germline V gene sequence: CDR1 LGHDT, CDR2 YNNKEL (reference sequence). Trimming cost V 0 bases and J 4 bases, with 10 bases left between them. The CDR3 is 14 residues long. CDR3: CASSQDLRGYEQYF. For the CDR3, the DNA is TGTGCCAGCAGCCAAGATTTGCGGGGTTACGAGCAGTACTTC.

The chain employs TRBV7-8 and TRBJ2-5; D is undetermined. CDR1 is SGHVS and CDR2 is FQNEAQ in the germline V gene. This CDR3 is 14 amino acids long. V lost 0 bases and J lost 5, with 10 bases in between. This chain's CDR3 is CASSLAGVWETQYF. The DNA of the CDR3 is TGTGCCAGCAGCTTAGCTGGGGTATGGGAGACCCAGTACTTC.

This clonotype showed up just a few times. The chain carries TRBV16 and TRBJ2-7; the D gene is possibly TRBD1 (6 bases). The V end lost 4 bases, the J end lost 4 bases, and 11 bases lay between the germline ends. The CDR3 is 13 residues long. Per the germline V gene, CDR1 is KGHSY and CDR2 is FQNENV. CDR3 sequence (DNA): TGTGCCAGCAGCCCCGTCAGGGGTTACGAGCAGTACTTC. Protein: CASSPVRGYEQYF.

This clonotype was found many times. This chain joins TRBV11-1 and TRBJ2-2, with 10 bases lining up with TRBD1. With 5 bases clipped from V and 2 bases from J, the junction kept 2 bases outside the gene matches. Looked up from germline, CDR1 is SGHAT and CDR2 is FQDESV (reference sequence). The CDR3 extends over 15 amino acids. This chain's CDR3 is CASSRQGANTGELFF. The DNA of the CDR3 is TGTGCCAGCAGCCGACAGGGGGCCAACACCGGGGAGCTGTTTTTT. The entire variable domain, with the rest obtained from reference TRBV11-1 and TRBJ2-2, is as follows: EAEVAQSPRYKITEKSQAVAFWCDPISGHATLYWYRQILGQGPELLVQFQDESVVDDSQLPKDRFSAERLKGVDSTLKIQPAELGDSAMYLCASSRQGANTGELFFGEGSRLTVL.

This clonotype was observed a handful of times. The chain recombines TRBV4-3 with TRBJ2-3, with D tentatively TRBD1 (6 bases). Trimming took 0 bases from V and 6 from J, leaving 10 bases between them. The CDR3 length is 14 residues. Germline V gene data show CDR1 as LGHNA and CDR2 as YSLEER. The CDR3 region has the DNA TGCGCCAGCAGCCAAGATTTGGGGGCGGATACGCAGTATTTT. Translation: CASSQDLGADTQYF.

This clonotype has only a few counts. This rearrangement joins TRBV4-3 to TRBJ2-7; D uncertain. V was clipped by 1 base and J by 0 bases, with 10 bases between them. The CDR3 covers 15 residues. CDR1 is LGHNA and CDR2 is YSLEER in the germline V gene. For the CDR3, the DNA is TGCGCCAGCAGCCAAGTTTGGCAGGCCTCCTACGAGCAGTACTTC. Its translation: CASSQVWQASYEQYF.

This clonotype is a singleton in its sample. The J gene is TRBJ2-1, the V gene TRBV20-1; D is unclear. Germline CDR1 DFQATT, CDR2 SNEGSKA (reference sequence). The CDR3 extends over 14 amino acids. Deletions cut 1 base from V and 0 bases from J, with 7 bases between. CDR3 sequence (DNA): TGCAGTGCTAGAGTGGCGAGCTCCTACAATGAGCAGTTCTTC. It specifies CSARVASSYNEQFF.

This clonotype has a count of ten or more. The chain has TRBV12-3 or TRBV12-4 and TRBJ2-5, with D possibly TRBD2 on 6 matching bases. The CDR3 has 16 residues. V gave up 6 bases and J gave up 5 bases, with 22 bases separating them. The CDR3 is CASSGAGGVFTETQYF. The CDR3 region has the DNA TGTGCCAGCAGCGGGGCCGGGGGTGTATTTACGGAGACCCAGTACTTC.

The chain employs TRBV3-1 and TRBJ1-1; no reliable D call. In germline, CDR1 is LGHDT, CDR2 YNNKEL (reference sequence). The length of the CDR3 is 14 residues. V lost 1 base, J lost 1 base, and 7 bases lay in between. The CDR3 loop is CASSQGHTNTEAFF. The CDR3 DNA is TGTGCCAGCAGCCAAGGACATACGAACACTGAAGCTTTCTTT.

This clonotype was detected only a few times. The gene calls are TRBV7-2 and TRBJ1-1; D is unresolved. The CDR3 runs to 14 residues. Trimming cost V 1 base and J 6 bases, with 12 bases left between them. CDR1 is SGHTA and CDR2 is FQGNSA in the germline V gene. CDR3 nucleotide sequence: TGTGCCAGCAGCTTAGACGGTTCCAGCGCTGAAGCTTTCTTT. Amino acids: CASSLDGSSAEAFF.

The genes are TRBV20-1 and TRBJ2-3, with D uncertain. This CDR3 contains 14 residues. Germline CDR1 and CDR2: DFQATT and SNEGSKA (reference sequence). Trimming took 6 bases from V and 2 from J, leaving 15 bases between them. The CDR3 nucleotides are TGCAGTGCAGCCCCCCCGGTGAACACAGATACGCAGTATTTT. This gives the protein CSAAPPVNTDTQYF.

This clonotype was observed at least ten times. The chain links TRBV11-2 to TRBJ1-6, with D unclear. V was clipped by 5 bases and J by 6 bases, with 5 bases between them. Germline CDR1 and CDR2: SGHAT and FQNNGV. The CDR3 contains 12 residues. The CDR3 loop reads CASSLINSPLHF. CDR3 nucleotide sequence: TGTGCCAGCAGCCTTATTAATTCACCCCTCCACTTT.

CDR3 residues: CASSSDSNQPQHF. The CDR3 DNA reads TGTGCCAGCAGTTCTGATAGCAATCAGCCCCAGCATTTT. This rearrangement joins TRBV28 to TRBJ1-5; unclear D gene. CDR3 size: 13 residues. Per the germline V gene, CDR1 is MDHEN and CDR2 is SYDVKM. V lost 4 bases, J lost 0 bases, and 4 bases lay in between.

V usage is TRBV7-6 and J usage is TRBJ2-5, with 12 bases identical to TRBD2. V shed 5 bases and J 3 bases; nucleotides not matched to a gene: 7. The CDR3 is made up of 16 amino acids. Germline CDR1 SGHVS, CDR2 FNYEAQ. CDR3 protein: CASSKGLAGKKETQYF. Written as DNA, the CDR3 is TGTGCCAGCAGCAAAGGACTAGCGGGGAAAAAAGAGACCCAGTACTTC.

This clonotype was seen a few times. CDR3 sequence (DNA): TGTGCCAGCAGCAATCTCGACCGTAAGGACAGGGGCCTTACCTACGAGCAGTACTTC. Amino acid sequence: CASSNLDRKDRGLTYEQYF. This sequence joins TRBV21-1 and TRBJ2-7; the D call of TRBD1 is as the table states it, not checked on the DNA. TRBV21-1 is a documented pseudogene. The CDR3 is 19 residues long.

This clonotype was counted a few times. The CDR3 spells CASSLGLASTDTQYF. As DNA, the CDR3 is TGTGCCAGCAGCTTAGGGTTAGCGAGCACAGATACGCAGTATTTT. The V gene is TRBV7-2, the J gene TRBJ2-3, with D possibly matching TRBD2 (5 bases). This CDR3 contains 15 residues. Per germline, CDR1 SGHTA and CDR2 FQGNSA. The V end was cut by 1 base, the J end by 0 bases, with 8 bases between.

The V gene is TRBV20-1, the J gene TRBJ2-7, with D hard to call. CDR3 length: 15 residues. Germline V gives CDR1 DFQATT, CDR2 SNEGSKA (reference sequence). V lost 0 bases and J 7 bases, leaving 19 bases between the germline ends. CDR3 loop: CSARDSLGPSREQYF. The CDR3 bases are TGCAGTGCTAGAGATTCCCTCGGACCCTCGAGAGAGCAGTACTTC.

This clonotype has ten or more counts. V gene TRBV3-1 combines with J gene TRBJ2-3; D is uncertain. CDR1 is LGHDT and CDR2 is YNNKEL in the germline V gene (reference sequence). V gave up 5 bases and J gave up 5 bases, with 2 bases separating them. The CDR3 spans 10 residues. Here the CDR3 DNA reads TGTGCCAGCAGCGGAGATACGCAGTATTTT. As protein: CASSGDTQYF.

At least ten counts were recorded for this clonotype. This chain connects TRBV6-5 to TRBJ2-7; a possible D gene is TRBD1 (6 bases). The CDR3 runs to 14 residues. V lost 5 bases and J lost 2, with 13 bases in between. Germline CDR1 and CDR2: MNHEY and SVGAGI. In DNA form, the CDR3 reads TGTGCCAGCAGTAGGGACACCTCCCCCTACGAGCAGTACTTC. Its translation is CASSRDTSPYEQYF.

There are many counts of this clonotype. The chain has TRBV2 and TRBJ2-7; D perhaps matches TRBD2 (5 bases). Germline V gives CDR1 SNHLY, CDR2 FYNNEI. The CDR3 sequence is 13 residues long. V lost 4 bases and J lost 3, with 10 bases in between. CDR3 in DNA: TGTGCCAGCAGTGGCTCGGGGTTCTACGAGCAGTACTTC. It encodes CASSGSGFYEQYF. Using reference TRBV2 and TRBJ2-7 for the parts outside the CDR3, the full variable domain is EPEVTQTPSHQVTQMGQEVILRCVPISNHLYFYWYRQILGQKVEFLVSFYNNEISEKSEIFDDQFSVERPDGSNFTLKIRSTKLEDSAMYFCASSGSGFYEQYFGPGTRLTVT.